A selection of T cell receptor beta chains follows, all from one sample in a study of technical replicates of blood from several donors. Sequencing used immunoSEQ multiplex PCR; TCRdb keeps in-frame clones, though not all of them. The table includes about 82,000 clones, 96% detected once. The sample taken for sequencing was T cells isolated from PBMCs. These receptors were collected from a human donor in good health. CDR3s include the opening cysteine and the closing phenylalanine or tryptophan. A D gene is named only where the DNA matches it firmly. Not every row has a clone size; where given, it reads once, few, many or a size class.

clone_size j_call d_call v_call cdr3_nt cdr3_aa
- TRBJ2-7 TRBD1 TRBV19 TGTGCCAGTAGTAAGACAGGGGACGAGCAGTACTTC CASSKTGDEQYF
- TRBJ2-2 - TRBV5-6 TGTGCCAGCAGCTTAGGGGCCGGGGAGCTGTTTTTT CASSLGAGELFF
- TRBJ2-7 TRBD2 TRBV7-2 TGTGCCAGCAGCTGGGGACTAGCGGGAGATAGGGAGCAGTACTTC CASSWGLAGDREQYF
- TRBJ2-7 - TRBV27 TGTGCCAGCAGTCCGTCGGGTAGCCACAACGAGCAGTACTTC CASSPSGSHNEQYF
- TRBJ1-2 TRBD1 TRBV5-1 TGCGCCAGCAGCTTGGAGGGCGCCCAGACAGGGGTCTATGGCTACACCTTC CASSLEGAQTGVYGYTF
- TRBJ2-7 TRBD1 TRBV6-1 TGTGCCAGCAGTGAAAAGCGAGGCGGGACAGGGGGCGGAGAGCAGTACTTC CASSEKRGGTGGGEQYF
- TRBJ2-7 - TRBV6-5 TGTGCCAGCAGTTACTCGGGAGGCGCGGACGAGCAGTACTTC CASSYSGGADEQYF
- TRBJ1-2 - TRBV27 TGTGCCAGCAGTTTATTTTCAGGCTACTATGGCTACACCTTC CASSLFSGYYGYTF
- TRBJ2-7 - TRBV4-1 TGCGCCAGCAGCGCCGGGCAGGGCTCCTCCTACGAGCAGTACTTC CASSAGQGSSYEQYF
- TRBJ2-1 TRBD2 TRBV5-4 TGTGCCAGCAGCGTAGCGGGAGAGGTCTACAATGAGCAGTTCTTC CASSVAGEVYNEQFF
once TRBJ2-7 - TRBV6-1 TGTGCCAGCAGCTCATTTGTCGGGGGTATATACGAGCAGTACTTC CASSSFVGGIYEQYF